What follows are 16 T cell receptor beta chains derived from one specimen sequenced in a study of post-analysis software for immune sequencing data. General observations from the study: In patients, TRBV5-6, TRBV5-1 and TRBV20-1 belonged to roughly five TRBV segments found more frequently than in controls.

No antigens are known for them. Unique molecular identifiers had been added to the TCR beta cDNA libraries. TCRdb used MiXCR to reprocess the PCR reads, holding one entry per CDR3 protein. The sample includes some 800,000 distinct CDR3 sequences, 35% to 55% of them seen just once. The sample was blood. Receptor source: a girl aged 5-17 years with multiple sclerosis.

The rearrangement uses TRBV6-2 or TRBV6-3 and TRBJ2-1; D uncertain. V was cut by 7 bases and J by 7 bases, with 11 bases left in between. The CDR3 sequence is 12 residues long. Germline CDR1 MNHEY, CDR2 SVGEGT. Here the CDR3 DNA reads TGTGCCAGCACCGGCTCTGGGAATGAGCAGTTCTTC. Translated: CASTGSGNEQFF.

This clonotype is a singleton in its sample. CDR3 amino acids: CASSLDGRVIGNTEAFF. The CDR3 bases are TGCGCCAGCAGCTTGGACGGCAGGGTAATCGGGAACACTGAAGCTTTCTTT. The rearrangement uses TRBV5-1 and TRBJ1-1; a possible D gene is TRBD1 (5 bases). CDR1 is SGHRS, CDR2 YFSETQ, per germline. This CDR3 contains 17 residues. V was clipped by 0 bases and J by 1 base, with 16 bases between them.

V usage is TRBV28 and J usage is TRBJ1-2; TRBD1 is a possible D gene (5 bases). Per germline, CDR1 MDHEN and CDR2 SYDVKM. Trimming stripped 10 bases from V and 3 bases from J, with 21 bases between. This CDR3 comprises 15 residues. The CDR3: CAILGAGPVDYGYTF. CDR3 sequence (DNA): TGTGCCATCCTCGGGGCGGGCCCTGTCGACTATGGCTACACCTTC.

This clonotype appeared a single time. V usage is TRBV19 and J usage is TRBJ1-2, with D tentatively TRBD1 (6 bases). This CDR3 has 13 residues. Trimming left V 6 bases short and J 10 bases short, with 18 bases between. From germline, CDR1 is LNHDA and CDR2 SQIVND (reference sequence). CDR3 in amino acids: CASRSTWTVDYTF. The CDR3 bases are TGTGCCAGTAGATCAACCTGGACAGTCGACTACACCTTC.

The CDR3 sequence: CASSLVSWSSRSHNYGYTF. The DNA for the CDR3 is TGCGCCAGCAGCTTGGTTTCATGGTCCAGCCGCTCCCATAACTATGGCTACACCTTC. The chain uses TRBV5-1 and TRBJ1-2; the D is unclear. The V gene lost 0 bases and the J gene lost 1 base, with 22 bases spanning the gap. The CDR3 has 19 amino acids. The germline gives CDR1 SGHRS, CDR2 YFSETQ.

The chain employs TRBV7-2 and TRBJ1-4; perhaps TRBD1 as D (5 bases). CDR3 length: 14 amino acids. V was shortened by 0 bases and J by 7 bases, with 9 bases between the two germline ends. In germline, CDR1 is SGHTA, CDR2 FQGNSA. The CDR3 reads CASSLAGESEKLFF. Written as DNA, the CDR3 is TGTGCCAGCAGCTTAGCAGGGGAAAGTGAAAAACTGTTTTTT.

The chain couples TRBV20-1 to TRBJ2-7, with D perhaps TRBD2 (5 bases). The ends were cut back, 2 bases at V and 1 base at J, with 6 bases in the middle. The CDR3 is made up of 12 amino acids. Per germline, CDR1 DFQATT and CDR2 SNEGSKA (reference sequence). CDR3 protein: CSARRTSYEQYF. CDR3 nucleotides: TGCAGTGCTAGACGGACTTCCTACGAGCAGTACTTC.

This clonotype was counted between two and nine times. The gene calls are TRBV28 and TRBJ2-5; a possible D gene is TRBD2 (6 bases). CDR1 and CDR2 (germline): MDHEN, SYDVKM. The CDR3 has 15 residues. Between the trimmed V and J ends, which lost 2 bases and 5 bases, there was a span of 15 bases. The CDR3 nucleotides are TGTGCCAGCAGTTTAAATAGGAGGGCCGGGGAGACCCAGTACTTC. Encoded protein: CASSLNRRAGETQYF.

The CDR3 DNA sequence: TGCAGTGCTTACTCGACTAGCGGGGGACACAATGAGCAGTTCTTC. This translates into CSAYSTSGGHNEQFF. J is TRBJ2-1 and V is TRBV20-1; 12 bases map to TRBD2. Germline assignment: CDR1 DFQATT and CDR2 SNEGSKA (reference sequence). Germline trimming cut 5 bases from V and 5 bases from J; bases unmatched to any gene: 7. This CDR3 is built from 15 residues.

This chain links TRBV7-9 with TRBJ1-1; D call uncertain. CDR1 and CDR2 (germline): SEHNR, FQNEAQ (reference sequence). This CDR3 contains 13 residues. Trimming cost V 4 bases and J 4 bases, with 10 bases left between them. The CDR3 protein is CASSSPGGTEAFF. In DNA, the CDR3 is TGTGCCAGCAGCTCACCGGGAGGCACTGAAGCTTTCTTT.

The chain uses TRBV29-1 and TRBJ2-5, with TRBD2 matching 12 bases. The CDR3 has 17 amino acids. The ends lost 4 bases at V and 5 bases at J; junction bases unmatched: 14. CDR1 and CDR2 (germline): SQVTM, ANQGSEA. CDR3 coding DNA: TGCAGCGTTGCGGGGACTAGCGGGCCAGGGCTTACGGAGACCCAGTACTTC. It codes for CSVAGTSGPGLTETQYF.

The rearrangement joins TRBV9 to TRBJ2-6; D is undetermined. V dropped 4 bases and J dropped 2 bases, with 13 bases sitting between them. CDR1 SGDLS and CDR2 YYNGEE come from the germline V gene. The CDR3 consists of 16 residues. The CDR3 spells CASSSPTQAGANVLTF. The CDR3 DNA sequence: TGTGCCAGCAGCTCCCCAACTCAGGCTGGGGCCAACGTCCTGACTTTC.

In DNA form, the CDR3 reads TGTGCCAGCAGCTTTGGGCAGACTAGCACAGATACGCAGTATTTT. It specifies CASSFGQTSTDTQYF. The gene calls are TRBV7-2 and TRBJ2-3; no definite D call. The germline V gene has CDR1 SGHTA and CDR2 FQGNSA. CDR3 size: 15 residues. Trimming stripped 3 bases from V and 0 bases from J, with 10 bases between.

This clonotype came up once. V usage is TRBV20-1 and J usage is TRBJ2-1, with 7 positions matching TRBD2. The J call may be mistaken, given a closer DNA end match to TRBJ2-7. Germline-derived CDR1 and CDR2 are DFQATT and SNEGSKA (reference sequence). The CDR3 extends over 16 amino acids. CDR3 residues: CSALPYGRERRKEQYF. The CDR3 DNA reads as TGCAGTGCTCTCCCTTATGGGCGGGAGAGACGGAAAGAGCAGTACTTC.

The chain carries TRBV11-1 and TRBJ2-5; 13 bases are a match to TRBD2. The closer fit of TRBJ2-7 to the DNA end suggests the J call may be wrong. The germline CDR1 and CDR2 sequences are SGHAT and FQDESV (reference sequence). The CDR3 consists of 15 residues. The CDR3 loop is CASSSGTSGMYEQYF. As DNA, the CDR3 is TGTGCCAGCAGTTCCGGGACTAGCGGGATGTACGAGCAGTACTTC.

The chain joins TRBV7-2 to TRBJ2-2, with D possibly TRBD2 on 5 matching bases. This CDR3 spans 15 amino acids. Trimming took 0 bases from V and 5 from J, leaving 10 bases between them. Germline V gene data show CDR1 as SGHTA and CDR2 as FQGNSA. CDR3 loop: CASSLASGGTGELFF. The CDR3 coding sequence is TGTGCCAGCAGCTTAGCCAGCGGTGGGACCGGGGAGCTGTTTTTT.